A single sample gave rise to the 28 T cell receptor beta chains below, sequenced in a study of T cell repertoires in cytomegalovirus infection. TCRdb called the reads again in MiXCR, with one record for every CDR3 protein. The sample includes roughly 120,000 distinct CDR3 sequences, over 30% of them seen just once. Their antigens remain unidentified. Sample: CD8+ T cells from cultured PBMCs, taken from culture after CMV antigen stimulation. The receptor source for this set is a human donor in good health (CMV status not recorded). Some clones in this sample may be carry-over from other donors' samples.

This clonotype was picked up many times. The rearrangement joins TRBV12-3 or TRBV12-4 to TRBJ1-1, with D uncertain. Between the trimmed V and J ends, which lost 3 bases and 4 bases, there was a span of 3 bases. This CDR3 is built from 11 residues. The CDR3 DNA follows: TGTGCCAGCAGTTTCGGCACTGAAGCTTTCTTT. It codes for CASSFGTEAFF.

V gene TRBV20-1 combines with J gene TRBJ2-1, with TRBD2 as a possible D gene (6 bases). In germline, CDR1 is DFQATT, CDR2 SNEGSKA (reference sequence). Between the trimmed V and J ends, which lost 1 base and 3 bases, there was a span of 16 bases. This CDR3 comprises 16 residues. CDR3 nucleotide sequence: TGCAGTGCTAGAGCGCGGAGGACTACTAACTACAATGAGCAGTTCTTC. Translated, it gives CSARARRTTNYNEQFF.

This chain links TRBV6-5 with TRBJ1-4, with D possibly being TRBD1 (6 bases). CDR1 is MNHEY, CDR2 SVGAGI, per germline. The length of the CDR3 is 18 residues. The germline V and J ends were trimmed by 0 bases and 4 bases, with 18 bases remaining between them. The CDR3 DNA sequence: TGTGCCAGCAGTTACTCGATCGAGGTACAGGGAGATAATGAAAAACTGTTTTTT. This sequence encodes CASSYSIEVQGDNEKLFF.

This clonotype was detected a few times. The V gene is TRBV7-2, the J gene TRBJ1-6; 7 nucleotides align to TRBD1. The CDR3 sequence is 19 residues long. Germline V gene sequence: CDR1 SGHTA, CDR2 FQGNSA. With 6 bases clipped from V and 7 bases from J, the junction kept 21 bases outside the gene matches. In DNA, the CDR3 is TGTGCCAGCAGGACCTTTGGTGGGCAGGGGGTATGGCTGAATTCACCCCTCCACTTT. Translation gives CASRTFGGQGVWLNSPLHF.

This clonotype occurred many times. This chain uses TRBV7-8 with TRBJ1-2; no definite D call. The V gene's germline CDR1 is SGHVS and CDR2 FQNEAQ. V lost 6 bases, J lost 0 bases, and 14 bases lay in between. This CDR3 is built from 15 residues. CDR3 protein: CASRASGNPNYGYTF. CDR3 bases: TGTGCCAGCAGGGCATCGGGGAACCCTAACTATGGCTACACCTTC.

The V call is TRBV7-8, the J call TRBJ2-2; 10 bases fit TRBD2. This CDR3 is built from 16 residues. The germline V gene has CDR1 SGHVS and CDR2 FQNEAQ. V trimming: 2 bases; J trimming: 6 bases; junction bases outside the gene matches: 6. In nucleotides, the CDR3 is TGTGCCAGCAGCTTACTAAGCGGGGGGGCCTCCGGGGAGCTGTTTTTT. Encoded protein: CASSLLSGGASGELFF.

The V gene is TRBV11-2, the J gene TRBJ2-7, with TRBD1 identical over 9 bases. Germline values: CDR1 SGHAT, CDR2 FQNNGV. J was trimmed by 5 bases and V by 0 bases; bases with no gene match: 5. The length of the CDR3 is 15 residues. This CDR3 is CASSLDSDRGHEQYF. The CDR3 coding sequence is TGTGCCAGCAGCTTAGATTCGGACAGGGGCCACGAGCAGTACTTC.

The CDR3 nucleotides read TGTGCCAGCAGCGAACAGACAGGGTCCGCTGGCTACACCTTC. Translating gives CASSEQTGSAGYTF. V gene TRBV9 combines with J gene TRBJ1-2; 7 bases align to TRBD1. The CDR3 covers 14 residues. The ends lost 3 bases at V and 7 bases at J; junction bases unmatched: 9. The V gene's germline CDR1 is SGDLS and CDR2 YYNGEE.

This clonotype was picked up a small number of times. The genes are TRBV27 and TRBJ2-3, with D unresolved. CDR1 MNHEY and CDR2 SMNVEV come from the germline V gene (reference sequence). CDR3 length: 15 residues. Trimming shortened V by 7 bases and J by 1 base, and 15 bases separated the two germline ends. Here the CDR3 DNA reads TGTGCCAGCACCCACTCCCCGTCTGGCACAGATACGCAGTATTTT. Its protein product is CASTHSPSGTDTQYF.

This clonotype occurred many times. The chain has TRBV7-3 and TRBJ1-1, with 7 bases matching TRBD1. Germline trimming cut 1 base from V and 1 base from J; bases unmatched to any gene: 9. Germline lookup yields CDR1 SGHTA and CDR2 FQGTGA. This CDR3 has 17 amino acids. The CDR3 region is CASSLRPLDRKNTEAFF. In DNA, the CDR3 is TGTGCCAGCAGCTTAAGGCCATTGGACAGGAAGAACACTGAAGCTTTCTTT. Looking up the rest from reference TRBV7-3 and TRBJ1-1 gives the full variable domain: GAGVSQTPSNKVTEKGKYVELRCDPISGHTALYWYRQSLGQGPEFLIYFQGTGAADDSGLPNDRFFAVRPEGSVSTLKIQRTERGDSAVYLCASSLRPLDRKNTEAFFGQGTRLTVV.

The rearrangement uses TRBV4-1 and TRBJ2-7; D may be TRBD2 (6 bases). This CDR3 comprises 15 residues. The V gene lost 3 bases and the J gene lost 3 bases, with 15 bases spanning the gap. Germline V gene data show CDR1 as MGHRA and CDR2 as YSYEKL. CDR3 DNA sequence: TGCGCCAGCAGCCAGGGCGGAGGGGCGGACTACGAGCAGTACTTC. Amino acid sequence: CASSQGGGADYEQYF.

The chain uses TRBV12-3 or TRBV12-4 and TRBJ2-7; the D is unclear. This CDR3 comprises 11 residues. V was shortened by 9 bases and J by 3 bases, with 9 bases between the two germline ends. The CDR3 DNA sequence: TGTGCCAGTAGCATCCTCTACGAGCAGTACTTC. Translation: CASSILYEQYF.

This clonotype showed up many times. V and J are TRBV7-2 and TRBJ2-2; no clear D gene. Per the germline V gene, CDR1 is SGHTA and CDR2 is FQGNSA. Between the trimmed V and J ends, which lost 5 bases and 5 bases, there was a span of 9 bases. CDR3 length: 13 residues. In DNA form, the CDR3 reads TGTGCCAGCAGCCCTGACTGGACCGGGGAGCTGTTTTTT. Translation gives CASSPDWTGELFF. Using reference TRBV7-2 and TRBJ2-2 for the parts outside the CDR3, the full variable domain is GAGVSQSPSNKVTEKGKDVELRCDPISGHTALYWYRQSLGQGLEFLIYFQGNSAPDKSGLPSDRFSAERTGGSVSTLTIQRTQQEDSAVYLCASSPDWTGELFFGEGSRLTVL.

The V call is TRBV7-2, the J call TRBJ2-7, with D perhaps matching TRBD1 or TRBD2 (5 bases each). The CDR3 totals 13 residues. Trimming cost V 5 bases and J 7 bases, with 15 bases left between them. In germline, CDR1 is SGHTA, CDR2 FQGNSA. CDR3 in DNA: TGTGCCAGCAGCCCAGGGACCTTTTTAGAGCAGTACTTC. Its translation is CASSPGTFLEQYF.

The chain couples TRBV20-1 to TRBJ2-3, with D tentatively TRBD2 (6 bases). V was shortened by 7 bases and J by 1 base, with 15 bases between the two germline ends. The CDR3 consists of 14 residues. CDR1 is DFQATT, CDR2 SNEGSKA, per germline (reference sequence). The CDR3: CSEGASDGTDTQYF. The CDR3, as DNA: TGCAGTGAAGGGGCTAGCGACGGCACAGATACGCAGTATTTT.

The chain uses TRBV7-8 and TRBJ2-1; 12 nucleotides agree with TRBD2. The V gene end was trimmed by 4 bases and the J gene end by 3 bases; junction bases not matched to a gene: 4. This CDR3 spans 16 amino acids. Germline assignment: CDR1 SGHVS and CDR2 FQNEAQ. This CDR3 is CASSSWTSGVYNEQFF. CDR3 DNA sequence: TGTGCCAGCAGCTCCTGGACTAGCGGGGTCTACAATGAGCAGTTCTTC.

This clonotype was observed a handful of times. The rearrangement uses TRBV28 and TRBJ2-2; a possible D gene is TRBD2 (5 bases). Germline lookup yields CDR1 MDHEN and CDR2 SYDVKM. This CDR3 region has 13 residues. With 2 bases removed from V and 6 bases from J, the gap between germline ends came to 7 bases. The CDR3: CASSLEGAGELFF. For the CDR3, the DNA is TGTGCCAGCAGTTTAGAGGGAGCCGGGGAGCTGTTTTTT.

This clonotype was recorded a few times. In DNA form, the CDR3 reads TGTGCCAGCAGCCAGGACAGGGGCGAGATAGAGACCCAGTACTTC. It specifies CASSQDRGEIETQYF. The chain links TRBV11-2 to TRBJ2-5, with TRBD1 matching 9 bases. With 5 bases clipped from V and 4 bases from J, the junction kept 8 bases outside the gene matches. Germline CDR1 is SGHAT and CDR2 is FQNNGV. The CDR3 runs to 15 residues.

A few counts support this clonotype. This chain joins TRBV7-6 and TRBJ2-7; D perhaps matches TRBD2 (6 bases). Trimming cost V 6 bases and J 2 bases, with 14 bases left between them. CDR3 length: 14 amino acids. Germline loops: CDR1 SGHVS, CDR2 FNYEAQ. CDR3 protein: CASSGSGRTYEQYF. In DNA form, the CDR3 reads TGTGCCAGCAGTGGTAGCGGACGCACCTACGAGCAGTACTTC.

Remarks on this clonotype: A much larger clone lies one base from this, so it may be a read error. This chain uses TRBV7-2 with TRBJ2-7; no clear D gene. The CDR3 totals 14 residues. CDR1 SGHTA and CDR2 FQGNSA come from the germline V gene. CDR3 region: CASSRPASRHEQCF. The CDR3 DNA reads TGTGCCAGCAGTAGGCCAGCCTCGAGGCACGAGCAGTGCTTC.

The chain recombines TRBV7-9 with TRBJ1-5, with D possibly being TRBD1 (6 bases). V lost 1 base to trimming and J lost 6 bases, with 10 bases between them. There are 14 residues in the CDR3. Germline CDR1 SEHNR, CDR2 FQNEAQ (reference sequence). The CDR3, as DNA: TGTGCCAGCAGCTTAGAGGGGGTTAGTCAGCCCCAGCATTTT. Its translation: CASSLEGVSQPQHF.

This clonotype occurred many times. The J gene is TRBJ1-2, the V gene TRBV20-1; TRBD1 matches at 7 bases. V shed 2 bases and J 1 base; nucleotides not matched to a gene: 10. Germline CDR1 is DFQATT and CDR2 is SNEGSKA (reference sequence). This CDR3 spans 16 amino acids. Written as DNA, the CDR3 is TGCAGTGCTAGACCGGATAGGACAGGAATTAACTATGGCTACACCTTC. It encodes CSARPDRTGINYGYTF.

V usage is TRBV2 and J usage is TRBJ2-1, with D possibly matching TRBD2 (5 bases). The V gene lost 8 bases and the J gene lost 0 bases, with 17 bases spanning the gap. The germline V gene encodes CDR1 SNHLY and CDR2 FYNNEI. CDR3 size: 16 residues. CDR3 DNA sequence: TGTGCCAGCGCTAAAGGAGAGGGCCTCTCCTACAATGAGCAGTTCTTC. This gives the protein CASAKGEGLSYNEQFF. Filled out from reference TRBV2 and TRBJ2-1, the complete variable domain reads EPEVTQTPSHQVTQMGQEVILRCVPISNHLYFYWYRQILGQKVEFLVSFYNNEISEKSEIFDDQFSVERPDGSNFTLKIRSTKLEDSAMYFCASAKGEGLSYNEQFFGPGTRLTVL.

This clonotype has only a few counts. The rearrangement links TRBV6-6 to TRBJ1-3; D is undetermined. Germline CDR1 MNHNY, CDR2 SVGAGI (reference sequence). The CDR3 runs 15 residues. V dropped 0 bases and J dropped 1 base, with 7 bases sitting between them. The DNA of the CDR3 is TGTGCCAGCAGTTACTCGAAGGTATCTGGAAACACCATATATTTT. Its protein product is CASSYSKVSGNTIYF.

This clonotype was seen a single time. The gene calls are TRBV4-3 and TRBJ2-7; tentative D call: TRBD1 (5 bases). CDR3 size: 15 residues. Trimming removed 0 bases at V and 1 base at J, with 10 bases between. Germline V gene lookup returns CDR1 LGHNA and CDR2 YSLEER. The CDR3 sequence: CASSQDRAGSYEQYF. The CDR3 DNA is TGCGCCAGCAGCCAAGATCGGGCAGGGTCCTACGAGCAGTACTTC.

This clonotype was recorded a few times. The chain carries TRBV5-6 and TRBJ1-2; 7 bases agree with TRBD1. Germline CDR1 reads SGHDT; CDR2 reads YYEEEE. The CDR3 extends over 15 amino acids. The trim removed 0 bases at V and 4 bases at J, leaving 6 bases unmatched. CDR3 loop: CASSLGRGPGYGYTF. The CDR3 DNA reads TGTGCCAGCAGCTTGGGAAGGGGGCCTGGCTATGGCTACACCTTC.

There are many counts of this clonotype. The CDR3 region has the DNA TGTGCCAGCAGCTTAGGACGACCCAGCGGGGACACTGAAGCTTTCTTT. This codes for CASSLGRPSGDTEAFF. The rearrangement links TRBV7-6 to TRBJ1-1, with unresolved D. The ends were cut back, 1 base at V and 3 bases at J, with 15 bases in the middle. This CDR3 is 16 amino acids long. Germline CDR1 is SGHVS and CDR2 is FNYEAQ.

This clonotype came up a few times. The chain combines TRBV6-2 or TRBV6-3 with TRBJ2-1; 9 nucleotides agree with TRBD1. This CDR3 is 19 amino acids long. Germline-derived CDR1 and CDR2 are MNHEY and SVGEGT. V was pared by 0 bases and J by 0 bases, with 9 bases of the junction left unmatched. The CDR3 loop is CASSYSPGTGFVSYNEQFF. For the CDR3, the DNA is TGTGCCAGCAGTTACTCCCCCGGGACAGGGTTTGTCTCCTACAATGAGCAGTTCTTC.